The TCR beta chain under discussion was sequenced for a study of blood T cells in healthy people across ages. A second PCR of roughly 6 to 12 cycles used a sample-barcoded 5' primer and a J-beta primer mix. Tagging of each cDNA molecule was performed by a template-switch adaptor with 12 random nucleotides. Each CDR3 protein is one row after TCRdb ran MiXCR on the 5' RACE reads. This table has hundreds of thousands of distinct CDR3 sequences, approximately 53% appearing once. This CDR3 is built from 12 residues. The V and J ends lost 2 bases and 5 bases respectively, with 9 bases between them. The germline gives CDR1 SQVTM, CDR2 ANQGSEA.

Input material: blood. The clonotype comes from a man in his forties in good health. The chain links TRBV29-1 to TRBJ2-5; D gene unclear. CDR3 amino acids: CSVEREAETQYF. The CDR3 DNA follows: TGCAGCGTTGAACGAGAGGCCGAGACCCAGTACTTC.